Shown below are 32 T cell receptor beta chains from a single sample sequenced in a study of shared clonotypes between healthy human individuals. Terminally differentiated effector memory CD45RA+ cells were left out of the naive CD8 fraction, which was CD45RO-negative and positively selected for CCR7. Method: immunoSEQ multiplex PCR; TCRdb's copy keeps in-frame clones and lacks some. The sample shows around 610,000 clones, around 96% of them seen only once. Sequenced input: naive CD8+ T cells sorted from blood. The receptor set was obtained from a woman in her 30s in good health.

The rearrangement uses TRBV7-8 and TRBJ2-6; D gene unclear. Germline V lookup: CDR1 SGHVS, CDR2 FQNEAQ. The CDR3 loop spans 14 amino acids. Trimming took off 2 bases at V and 2 bases at J, with 4 bases between the two ends. In DNA, the CDR3 is TGTGCCAGCAGCTTAATCCCTGGGGCCAACGTCCTGACTTTC. This encodes CASSLIPGANVLTF. Full variable domain (remainder filled in from reference TRBV7-8 and TRBJ2-6): GAGVSQSPRYKVAKRGQDVALRCDPISGHVSLFWYQQALGQGPEFLTYFQNEAQLDKSGLPSDRFFAERPEGSVSTLKIQRTQQEDSAVYLCASSLIPGANVLTFGAGSRLTVL.

As concerns this clone: Other nucleotide sequences in the sample specify the same CDR3. V usage is TRBV9 and J usage is TRBJ1-1; D is unresolved. Germline V lookup: CDR1 SGDLS, CDR2 YYNGEE. CDR3 length equals 12 residues. The V gene lost 3 bases and the J gene lost 0 bases, with 3 bases spanning the gap. The CDR3 nucleotides are TGTGCCAGCAGCGGATTGAACACTGAAGCTTTCTTT. It yields the protein CASSGLNTEAFF.

This rearrangement joins TRBV28 to TRBJ2-3; D unresolved. V lost 5 bases, J lost 0 bases, and 9 bases lay in between. This CDR3 comprises 14 residues. Germline loops: CDR1 MDHEN, CDR2 SYDVKM. The CDR3 here is CASSGSRSTDTQYF. In DNA, the CDR3 is TGTGCCAGCAGTGGTAGCCGGAGCACAGATACGCAGTATTTT.

This clone was seen just once. The J gene is TRBJ2-3, the V gene TRBV5-6, with a possible D match to TRBD1 (7 bases). The CDR3 is 16 amino acids. Trimming pared 4 bases from V and 4 bases from J, leaving 19 bases between. The germline CDR1 and CDR2 sequences are SGHDT and YYEEEE. In nucleotides, the CDR3 is TGTGCCAGCAGCACCCTGACAGGGCGGGGTGCAGATACGCAGTATTTT. It specifies CASSTLTGRGADTQYF.

The chain couples TRBV10-3 to TRBJ2-2; tentative D call: TRBD1 (6 bases). Trimming pared 3 bases from V and 1 base from J, leaving 12 bases between. Germline CDR1 and CDR2: ENHRY and SYGVKD. The length of the CDR3 is 16 residues. The DNA of the CDR3 is TGTGCCATCAGTGAATCCCCGGGACAGAACACCGGGGAGCTGTTTTTT. It is translated as CAISESPGQNTGELFF.

The rearrangement uses TRBV6-1 and TRBJ2-1; 7 bases match TRBD2. The germline gives CDR1 MNHNS, CDR2 SASEGT. J gave up 7 bases and V 8 bases, and 11 bases lay outside the gene matches. This CDR3 is built from 14 residues. CDR3 nucleotide sequence: TGTGCCAGCCACGGGGGGACGAGTTCGAATGAGCAGTTCTTC. As protein: CASHGGTSSNEQFF.

The chain links TRBV19 to TRBJ2-3; D call uncertain. From germline, CDR1 is LNHDA and CDR2 SQIVND (reference sequence). V shed 0 bases and J shed 0 bases, with 7 bases lying between them. This CDR3 has 15 residues. The CDR3 region has the DNA TGTGCCAGTAGTATAGACCAAGCTAGCACAGATACGCAGTATTTT. This sequence encodes CASSIDQASTDTQYF. Full variable domain (remainder filled in from reference TRBV19 and TRBJ2-3): DGGITQSPKYLFRKEGQNVTLSCEQNLNHDAMYWYRQDPGQGLRLIYYSQIVNDFQKGDIAEGYSVSREKKESFPLTVTSAQKNPTAFYLCASSIDQASTDTQYFGPGTRLTVL.

The chain links TRBV28 to TRBJ2-2, with a possible D match to TRBD2 (5 bases). Germline V gene sequence: CDR1 MDHEN, CDR2 SYDVKM. The CDR3 loop spans 13 amino acids. V was trimmed by 7 bases and J by 4 bases, leaving 10 bases between them. The CDR3 DNA sequence: TGTGCCAGCAATCAGAGGGCCACCGGGGAGCTGTTTTTT. This translates into CASNQRATGELFF.

The rearrangement joins TRBV13 to TRBJ2-3; no clear D. Germline assignment: CDR1 PRHDT and CDR2 FYEKMQ (reference sequence). The V and J ends lost 1 base and 3 bases respectively, with 11 bases between them. There are 15 residues in the CDR3. CDR3 residues: CASSLVSERTDTQYF. DNA for the CDR3: TGTGCCAGCAGCTTAGTGTCAGAGAGGACAGATACGCAGTATTTT.

The genes are TRBV6-5 and TRBJ1-4, with D hard to call. The V gene's germline CDR1 is MNHEY and CDR2 SVGAGI. The CDR3 is 14 residues long. V lost 0 bases and J lost 8, with 10 bases in between. CDR3 nucleotides: TGTGCCAGCAGTTACTCGTGGACCGCCGAAAAACTGTTTTTT. It specifies CASSYSWTAEKLFF.

The chain carries TRBV4-1 and TRBJ2-7; 7 nucleotides agree with TRBD1. Germline V gene lookup returns CDR1 MGHRA and CDR2 YSYEKL. The CDR3 sequence is 15 residues long. With 0 bases clipped from V and 6 bases from J, the junction kept 8 bases outside the gene matches. Written as DNA, the CDR3 is TGCGCCAGCAGCCAAGAGTTCGGCAGGGGGTCCGAGCAGTACTTC. Translation gives CASSQEFGRGSEQYF.

J is TRBJ2-1 and V is TRBV10-3; 9 bases map to TRBD2. V lost 7 bases to trimming and J lost 9 bases; unmatched junction nucleotides: 4. The CDR3 has 12 residues. Germline lookup yields CDR1 ENHRY and CDR2 SYGVKD. The DNA for the CDR3 is TGTGCCATCACCGGGACTAGCACTGAGCAGTTCTTC. Translation: CAITGTSTEQFF.

The chain joins TRBV10-1 to TRBJ2-5, with TRBD2 matching over 11 bases. The CDR3 contains 15 residues. The V gene end was trimmed by 3 bases and the J gene end by 5 bases; junction bases not matched to a gene: 5. Germline values: CDR1 WNHNN, CDR2 SYGVQD (reference sequence). The CDR3 sequence is CASSELAGAFETQYF. In nucleotides, the CDR3 is TGCGCCAGCAGTGAACTAGCGGGAGCGTTTGAGACCCAGTACTTC.

The V gene is TRBV5-1, the J gene TRBJ2-7, with D hard to call. Germline CDR1 is SGHRS and CDR2 is YFSETQ. Trimming removed 0 bases from V and 2 bases from J, with 9 bases in between. CDR3 length: 14 amino acids. The CDR3 bases are TGCGCCAGCAGCTTGGAGGCCGGGCCCTACGAGCAGTACTTC. It specifies CASSLEAGPYEQYF. Full variable domain (missing parts from reference TRBV5-1 and TRBJ2-7): KAGVTQTPRYLIKTRGQQVTLSCSPISGHRSVSWYQQTPGQGLQFLFEYFSETQRNKGNFPGRFSGRQFSNSRSEMNVSTLELGDSALYLCASSLEAGPYEQYFGPGTRLTVT.

This clone appeared once. The chain couples TRBV7-9 to TRBJ2-7; D perhaps matches TRBD1 (6 bases). The CDR3 is 15 amino acids. V was cut by 10 bases and J by 4 bases, with 23 bases left in between. The germline V gene has CDR1 SEHNR and CDR2 FQNEAQ (reference sequence). The CDR3 region has the DNA TGTGCCACCGACACGAGATCCGGGACATTGTACGAGCAGTACTTC. Its protein is CATDTRSGTLYEQYF.

V is TRBV4-1 and J is TRBJ1-5; D is unclear. Trimming cost V 1 base and J 2 bases, with 12 bases left between them. Germline CDR1 reads MGHRA; CDR2 reads YSYEKL. This CDR3 comprises 16 residues. The CDR3 DNA follows: TGCGCCAGCAGCCAAGTTTCCGGTGGTGGCAATCAGCCCCAGCATTTT. Protein sequence: CASSQVSGGGNQPQHF.

CDR3 loop: CASSLQGPTGELFF. DNA for the CDR3: TGTGCCAGCAGTTTGCAGGGCCCCACCGGGGAGCTGTTTTTT. This chain uses TRBV27 with TRBJ2-2, with D possibly TRBD1 on 5 matching bases. The CDR3 loop spans 14 amino acids. CDR1 is MNHEY and CDR2 is SMNVEV in the germline V gene (reference sequence). V lost 3 bases, J lost 4 bases, and 9 bases lay in between.

The rearrangement uses TRBV6-5 and TRBJ1-2, with D possibly being TRBD1 (5 bases). CDR1 MNHEY and CDR2 SVGAGI come from the germline V gene. The germline V and J ends were trimmed by 6 bases and 8 bases, with 16 bases remaining between them. CDR3 length: 13 amino acids. The CDR3, as DNA: TGTGCCAGCAGACGACAGCAGACCGCGGGCTACACCTTC. It yields the protein CASRRQQTAGYTF.

This sequence joins TRBV6-5 and TRBJ1-5, with D possibly matching TRBD1 (5 bases). This CDR3 is 13 amino acids long. CDR1 MNHEY and CDR2 SVGAGI come from the germline V gene. V was pared by 5 bases and J by 3 bases, with 8 bases between. In nucleotides, the CDR3 is TGTGCCAGCAGTCCGACAGACAATCAGCCCCAGCATTTT. It codes for CASSPTDNQPQHF.

The chain combines TRBV13 with TRBJ2-3, with 11 positions matching TRBD2. Germline loops: CDR1 PRHDT, CDR2 FYEKMQ (reference sequence). The CDR3 loop spans 16 amino acids. The V gene end was trimmed by 4 bases and the J gene end by 2 bases; junction bases not matched to a gene: 5. CDR3 in amino acids: CASSYSGRGNTDTQYF. DNA of the CDR3: TGTGCCAGCAGCTATAGCGGGAGGGGGAACACAGATACGCAGTATTTT.

The chain is built from TRBV28 and TRBJ2-7; 7 bases are shared with TRBD2. The J segment lost 2 bases and the V segment lost 4 bases, leaving 8 bases of the junction unmatched. Germline loops: CDR1 MDHEN, CDR2 SYDVKM. The CDR3 length is 15 residues. The CDR3: CASSSLAEATYEQYF. CDR3 in DNA: TGTGCCAGCAGTTCTCTAGCGGAGGCCACCTACGAGCAGTACTTC. Together with reference TRBV28 and TRBJ2-7, the CDR3 gives the full variable domain: DVKVTQSSRYLVKRTGEKVFLECVQDMDHENMFWYRQDPGLGLRLIYFSYDVKMKEKGDIPEGYSVSREKKERFSLILESASTNQTSMYLCASSSLAEATYEQYFGPGTRLTVT.

This rearrangement joins TRBV9 to TRBJ1-2; weak D call: TRBD1 (5 bases). CDR1 and CDR2 (germline): SGDLS, YYNGEE. The V gene lost 0 bases and the J gene lost 5 bases, with 20 bases spanning the gap. This CDR3 is 17 amino acids long. DNA for the CDR3: TGTGCCAGCAGCGTAGGGGCTTCGAGTGGGACCGGATATGGCTACACCTTC. This translates into CASSVGASSGTGYGYTF.

For the CDR3, the DNA is TGTGCCAGCAGCTGCGTCCCGGGTCGAATCCCCAATGAGCAGTTCTTC. Translating it yields CASSCVPGRIPNEQFF. J is TRBJ2-1 and V is TRBV5-6; no reliable D call. With 3 bases removed from V and 6 bases from J, the gap between germline ends came to 19 bases. The CDR3 loop spans 16 amino acids. Germline V gene data show CDR1 as SGHDT and CDR2 as YYEEEE.

The chain combines TRBV15 with TRBJ1-2; TRBD1 matches 10 bases. Germline CDR1 LNHNV, CDR2 YYDKDF (reference sequence). The CDR3 sequence is 17 residues long. V was clipped by 1 base and J by 5 bases; unmatched bases: 10. The CDR3 reads CATSRVPSRTGGYGYTF. In nucleotides, the CDR3 is TGTGCCACCAGCAGAGTCCCCTCCCGGACAGGGGGATATGGCTACACCTTC.

This chain connects TRBV19 to TRBJ1-2, with D hard to call. CDR1 is LNHDA, CDR2 SQIVND, per germline (reference sequence). There are 12 residues in the CDR3. With 2 bases removed from V and 6 bases from J, the gap between germline ends came to 7 bases. In DNA, the CDR3 is TGTGCCAGTAGTATAACCGGGGATGGCTACACCTTC. It specifies CASSITGDGYTF.

The chain has TRBV5-4 and TRBJ1-1, with no clear D. The CDR3 runs to 11 residues. V lost 4 bases and J lost 8, with 9 bases in between. Germline loops: CDR1 SGHNT, CDR2 YYREEE (reference sequence). The CDR3 here is CASSTTREAFF. Here the CDR3 DNA reads TGTGCCAGCAGCACGACTCGAGAAGCTTTCTTT.

The chain uses TRBV25-1 and TRBJ1-5; a weak D match, TRBD1 (5 bases). Trimming left V 4 bases short and J 6 bases short, with 10 bases between. Germline V lookup: CDR1 MGHDK, CDR2 SYGVNS. CDR3 length equals 13 residues. The CDR3 DNA is TGTGCCAGCAGTGGGCAGGGAGGTCAGCCCCAGCATTTT. Residues: CASSGQGGQPQHF.

This rearrangement joins TRBV6-5 to TRBJ2-3, with D perhaps TRBD1 (6 bases). Germline loops: CDR1 MNHEY, CDR2 SVGAGI. The length of the CDR3 is 15 residues. The V end lost 5 bases, the J end lost 4 bases, and 16 bases lay between the germline ends. The CDR3 protein is CASSVNRVTADTQYF. CDR3 coding DNA: TGTGCCAGCAGTGTAAACAGGGTCACAGCAGATACGCAGTATTTT.

This chain links TRBV6-1 with TRBJ2-1; TRBD2 agrees at 7 bases. Unmatched junction bases numbered 8, after V lost 2 bases and J lost 7 bases. CDR1 MNHNS and CDR2 SASEGT come from the germline V gene. The CDR3 has 15 residues. This chain's CDR3 is CASSELGTTANEQFF. The CDR3 coding sequence is TGTGCCAGCAGTGAATTAGGGACTACGGCGAATGAGCAGTTCTTC.

The chain joins TRBV30 to TRBJ1-1; 9 bases map to TRBD1. This CDR3 contains 13 residues. V trimming: 3 bases; J trimming: 1 base; junction bases outside the gene matches: 0. Germline CDR1 and CDR2: GTSNPN and SVGIG (reference sequence). CDR3 in DNA: TGTGCCTGGAGGGACAGGGGGAACACTGAAGCTTTCTTT. Residues: CAWRDRGNTEAFF.

The chain carries TRBV5-5 and TRBJ2-2; D remains ambiguous. The CDR3 spans 13 residues. Trimming removed 2 bases from V and 5 bases from J, with 7 bases in between. Looked up from germline, CDR1 is SGHKS and CDR2 is YYEKEE (reference sequence). The CDR3 reads CASSLSGTGELFF. The CDR3 DNA reads TGTGCCAGCAGCTTATCTGGGACCGGGGAGCTGTTTTTT. Full variable domain (rest looked up from reference TRBV5-5 and TRBJ2-2): DAGVTQSPTHLIKTRGQQVTLRCSPISGHKSVSWYQQVLGQGPQFIFQYYEKEERGRGNFPDRFSARQFPNYSSELNVNALLLGDSALYLCASSLSGTGELFFGEGSRLTVL.

This chain connects TRBV28 to TRBJ2-5, with no clear D. Germline V gene sequence: CDR1 MDHEN, CDR2 SYDVKM. Trimming took 4 bases from V and 1 from J, leaving 16 bases between them. This CDR3 has 16 residues. CDR3 nucleotides: TGTGCCAGCAGTTCCCCCCAGGAGTGGAGCCAAGAGACCCAGTACTTC. Amino acid sequence: CASSSPQEWSQETQYF.